The following is a T cell receptor (beta chain) sequence with its context. The assay was immunoSEQ multiplex PCR, and TCRdb's table has in-frame clones only and misses some. The table lists roughly 110,000 clones, roughly 83% of them singletons. The data belong to a study of blood T cell repertoires in COVID-19. After removal of 0 bases from V and 2 bases from J, the junction contained 6 bases not matched to a gene. The CDR3 has 17 amino acids. CDR1 is LGHNA and CDR2 is YSLEER in the germline V gene. The V and J genes are TRBV4-3 and TRBJ1-2, with TRBD1 matching over 10 bases. Sequencing was carried out using peripheral blood. This clonotype was sampled from a human donor in a cohort sampled during active COVID-19. The CDR3 here is CASSQDKWGQGNYGYTF. CDR3 sequence (DNA): TGCGCCAGCAGCCAAGATAAGTGGGGACAGGGGAACTATGGCTACACCTTC.